The source of this T cell receptor (beta chain) is a study of T cell changes during pregnancy in multiple sclerosis. Germline lookup yields CDR1 SGHAT and CDR2 FQNNGV. V lost 5 bases and J lost 0, with 8 bases in between. This CDR3 has 13 amino acids. On this clone itself: Other DNA sequences in this specimen translate into the identical CDR3.

Repertoires were generated with immunoSEQ multiplex PCR, while TCRdb's copy carries only in-frame clones and drops some. The sample shows some 81,000 clones, about 93% of them seen only once. This chain joins TRBV11-2 and TRBJ2-7; D gene ambiguous. This sample comprised peripheral blood, obtained after pregnancy. The TCR originated in a female donor in good health, enrolled as a control in a pregnancy study. CDR3 bases: TGTGCCAGCAGCCCCTTCAGCTCCTACGAGCAGTACTTC. Residues: CASSPFSSYEQYF.